The clone carrying this T cell receptor (beta chain) has more than one count but fewer than ten. What it binds is not known. This entry comes from a study of T-cell memory formation after mild COVID-19. Study context: In these data, TCR clusters were largely donor specific.

V dropped 4 bases and J dropped 8 bases, with 14 bases sitting between them. The CDR3 totals 13 residues. The germline V gene encodes CDR1 SGHTA and CDR2 FQGNSA. Constant-segment primers and 5'RACE yielded cDNA libraries for TCR alpha and TCR beta, each carrying sample barcodes and UMIs. TCRdb used MiXCR to reprocess the 5' RACE reads, holding one entry per CDR3 protein. The sample lists roughly 450,000 distinct CDR3 sequences; approximately 19% were seen once. Overall study results and limits: In second-wave clones peaking day 37, SARS-CoV-2 specificity remained unconfirmed. Contracting CD4+ clones were located mainly in CM and EM, and CD8+ clones in EMRA.

The J gene is TRBJ1-1, the V gene TRBV7-2; perhaps TRBD1 as D (6 bases). Input material: PBMCs or a T cell subset sorted from them (not recorded which). The sequence came from a man aged 18 to 29 who had mild COVID-19 (a few samples of this study predate the infection). Cell type and time point are not known. DNA for the CDR3: TGTGCCAGCAGCTCCTCGGGACAAGCAGAAGCTTTCTTT. Protein: CASSSSGQAEAFF.